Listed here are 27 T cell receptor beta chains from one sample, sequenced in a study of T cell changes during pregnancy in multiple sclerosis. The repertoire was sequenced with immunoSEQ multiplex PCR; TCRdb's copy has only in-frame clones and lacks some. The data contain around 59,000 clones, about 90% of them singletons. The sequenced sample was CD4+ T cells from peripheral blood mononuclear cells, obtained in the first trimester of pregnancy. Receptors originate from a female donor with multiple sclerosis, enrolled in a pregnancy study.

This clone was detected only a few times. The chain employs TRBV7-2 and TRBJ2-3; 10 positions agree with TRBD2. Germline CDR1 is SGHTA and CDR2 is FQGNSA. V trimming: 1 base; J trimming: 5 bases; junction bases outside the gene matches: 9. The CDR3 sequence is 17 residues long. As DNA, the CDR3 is TGTGCCAGCAGCTTAGATTGGGCACTAGCGGGGAGAGATACGCAGTATTTT. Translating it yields CASSLDWALAGRDTQYF.

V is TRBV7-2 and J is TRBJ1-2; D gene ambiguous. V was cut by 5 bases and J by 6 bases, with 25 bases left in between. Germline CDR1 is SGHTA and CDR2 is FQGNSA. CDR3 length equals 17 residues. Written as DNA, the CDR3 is TGTGCCAGCAGCCGAAGACCTATGGCAGAGACTCTTAATGGCTACACCTTC. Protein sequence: CASSRRPMAETLNGYTF.

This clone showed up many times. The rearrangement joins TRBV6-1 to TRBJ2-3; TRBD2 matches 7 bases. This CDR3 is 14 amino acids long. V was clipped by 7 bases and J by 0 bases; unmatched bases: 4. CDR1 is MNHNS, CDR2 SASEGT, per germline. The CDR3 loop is CASTNGGSTDTQYF. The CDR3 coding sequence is TGTGCCAGCACGAACGGGGGGAGCACAGATACGCAGTATTTT.

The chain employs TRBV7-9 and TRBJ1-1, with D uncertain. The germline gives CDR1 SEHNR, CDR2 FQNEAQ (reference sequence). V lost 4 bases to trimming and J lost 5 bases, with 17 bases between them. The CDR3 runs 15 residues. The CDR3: CASSSFGREKTEAFF. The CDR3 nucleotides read TGTGCCAGCAGCTCCTTTGGGCGGGAGAAAACTGAAGCTTTCTTT.

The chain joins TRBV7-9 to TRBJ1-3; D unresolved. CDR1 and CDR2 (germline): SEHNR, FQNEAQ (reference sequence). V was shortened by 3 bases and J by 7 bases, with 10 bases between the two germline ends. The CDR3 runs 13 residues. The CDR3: CASSLGSGNTIYF. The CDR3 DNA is TGTGCCAGCAGCTTGGGGTCGGGGAACACCATATATTTT.

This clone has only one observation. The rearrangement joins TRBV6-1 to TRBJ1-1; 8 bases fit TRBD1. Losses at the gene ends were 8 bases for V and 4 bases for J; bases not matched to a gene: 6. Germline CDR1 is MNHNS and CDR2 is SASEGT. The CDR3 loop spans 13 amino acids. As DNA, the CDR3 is TGTGCCAGCGGTTCACAGGGGGGCACTGAAGCTTTCTTT. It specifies CASGSQGGTEAFF.

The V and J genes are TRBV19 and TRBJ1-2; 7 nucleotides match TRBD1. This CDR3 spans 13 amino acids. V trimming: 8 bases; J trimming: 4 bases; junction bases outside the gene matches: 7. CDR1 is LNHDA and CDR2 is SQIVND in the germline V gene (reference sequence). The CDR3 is CASVRTGSYGYTF. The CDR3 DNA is TGTGCCAGTGTGCGGACAGGCTCCTATGGCTACACCTTC.

The CDR3 DNA follows: TGTGCCAGCAGCGGAGCCGGGACAGGGAGCTACGAGCAGTACTTC. This translates into CASSGAGTGSYEQYF. This chain links TRBV5-4 with TRBJ2-5, with 9 bases aligning to TRBD1. Gene TRBJ2-7 matches the end of the DNA better, so the J call may be wrong. Looked up from germline, CDR1 is SGHNT and CDR2 is YYREEE (reference sequence). This CDR3 comprises 15 residues.

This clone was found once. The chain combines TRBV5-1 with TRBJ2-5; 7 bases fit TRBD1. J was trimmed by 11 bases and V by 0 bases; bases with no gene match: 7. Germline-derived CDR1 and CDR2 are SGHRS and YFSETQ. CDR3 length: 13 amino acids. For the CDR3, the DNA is TGCGCCAGCAGCTTGGACCAGGGGACAGAGCAGTACTTC. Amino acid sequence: CASSLDQGTEQYF.

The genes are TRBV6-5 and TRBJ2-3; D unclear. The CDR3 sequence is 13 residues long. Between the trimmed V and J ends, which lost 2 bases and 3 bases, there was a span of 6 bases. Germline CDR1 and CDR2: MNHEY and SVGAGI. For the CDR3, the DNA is TGTGCCAGCAGTTACCGTAAAACAGATACGCAGTATTTT. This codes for CASSYRKTDTQYF.

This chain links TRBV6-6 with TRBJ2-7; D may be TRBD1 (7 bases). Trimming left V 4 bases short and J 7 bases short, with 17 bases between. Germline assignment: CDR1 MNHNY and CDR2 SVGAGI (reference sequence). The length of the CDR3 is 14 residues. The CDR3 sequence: CASSFIAGGREQYF. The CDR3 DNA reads TGTGCCAGCAGTTTCATCGCAGGGGGGAGAGAGCAGTACTTC.

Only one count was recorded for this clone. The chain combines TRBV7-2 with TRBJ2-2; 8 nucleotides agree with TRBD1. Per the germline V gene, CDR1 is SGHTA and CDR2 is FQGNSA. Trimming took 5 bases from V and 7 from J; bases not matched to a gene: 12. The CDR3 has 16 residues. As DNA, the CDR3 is TGTGCCAGCAGCCCTCAGCAGGGGGCTCCTAGCGGGGAGCTGTTTTTT. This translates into CASSPQQGAPSGELFF. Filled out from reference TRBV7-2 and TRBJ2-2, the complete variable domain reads GAGVSQSPSNKVTEKGKDVELRCDPISGHTALYWYRQSLGQGLEFLIYFQGNSAPDKSGLPSDRFSAERTGGSVSTLTIQRTQQEDSAVYLCASSPQQGAPSGELFFGEGSRLTVL.

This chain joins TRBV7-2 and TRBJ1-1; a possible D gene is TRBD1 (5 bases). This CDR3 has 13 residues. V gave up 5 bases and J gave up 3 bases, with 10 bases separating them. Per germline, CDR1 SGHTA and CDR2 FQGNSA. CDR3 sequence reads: CASSRRADTEAFF. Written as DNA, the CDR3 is TGTGCCAGCAGCCGCAGGGCAGACACTGAAGCTTTCTTT.

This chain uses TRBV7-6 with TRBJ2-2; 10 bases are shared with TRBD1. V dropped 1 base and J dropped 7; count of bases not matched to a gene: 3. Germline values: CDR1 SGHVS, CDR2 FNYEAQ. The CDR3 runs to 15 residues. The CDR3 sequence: CASSLVTGGNGELFF. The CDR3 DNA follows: TGTGCCAGCAGCTTAGTGACAGGGGGCAACGGGGAGCTGTTTTTT.

The CDR3 region is CASSLAGEVGELFF. The CDR3 DNA follows: TGTGCCAGCAGCTTAGCGGGGGAGGTCGGGGAGCTGTTTTTT. The chain is built from TRBV5-5 and TRBJ2-2; TRBD2 matches at 8 bases. The ends lost 2 bases at V and 7 bases at J; junction bases unmatched: 4. The CDR3 runs to 14 residues. Germline V CDR1 and CDR2: SGHKS, YYEKEE (reference sequence).

CDR3 coding DNA: TGTGCCAGTAGTCGAACCAGGGTTGGAGCCTACGAGCAGTACTTC. Its translation: CASSRTRVGAYEQYF. The chain carries TRBV19 and TRBJ2-7, with a tentative D call TRBD1 (5 bases). CDR3 length: 15 residues. V was clipped by 5 bases and J by 2 bases, with 16 bases between them. Germline V gene data show CDR1 as LNHDA and CDR2 as SQIVND (reference sequence).

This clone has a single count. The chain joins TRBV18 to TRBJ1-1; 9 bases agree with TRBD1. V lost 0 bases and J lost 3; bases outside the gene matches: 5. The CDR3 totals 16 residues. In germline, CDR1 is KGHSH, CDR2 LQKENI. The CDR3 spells CASSPPTGGGDTEAFF. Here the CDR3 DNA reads TGTGCCAGCTCACCACCGACAGGGGGTGGGGACACTGAAGCTTTCTTT.

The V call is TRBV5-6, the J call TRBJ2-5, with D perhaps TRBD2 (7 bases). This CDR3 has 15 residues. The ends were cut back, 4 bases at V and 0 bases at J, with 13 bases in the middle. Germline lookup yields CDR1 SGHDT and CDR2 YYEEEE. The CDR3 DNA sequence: TGTGCCAGCAGCCACCCCGGGGGGCACCAAGAGACCCAGTACTTC. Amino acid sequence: CASSHPGGHQETQYF.

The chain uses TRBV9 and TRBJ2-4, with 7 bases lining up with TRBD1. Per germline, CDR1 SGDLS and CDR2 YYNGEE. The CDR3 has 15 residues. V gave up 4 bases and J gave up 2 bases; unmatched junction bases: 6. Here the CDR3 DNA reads TGTGCCAGCAGCCCCCGGGACAGCTCCAAAAACATTCAGTACTTC. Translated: CASSPRDSSKNIQYF.

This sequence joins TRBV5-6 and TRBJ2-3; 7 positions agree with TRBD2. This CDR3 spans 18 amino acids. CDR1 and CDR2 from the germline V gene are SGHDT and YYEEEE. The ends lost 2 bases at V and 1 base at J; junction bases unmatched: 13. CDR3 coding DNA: TGTGCCAGCAGCTTACTGGCGTCGGGACTACGAGGCACAGATACGCAGTATTTT. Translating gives CASSLLASGLRGTDTQYF.

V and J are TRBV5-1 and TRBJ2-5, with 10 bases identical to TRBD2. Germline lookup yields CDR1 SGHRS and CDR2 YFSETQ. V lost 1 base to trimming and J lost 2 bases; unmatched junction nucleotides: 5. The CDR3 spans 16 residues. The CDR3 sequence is CASSLFPSGGQETQYF. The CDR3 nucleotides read TGCGCCAGCAGCTTGTTCCCTAGCGGGGGACAAGAGACCCAGTACTTC.

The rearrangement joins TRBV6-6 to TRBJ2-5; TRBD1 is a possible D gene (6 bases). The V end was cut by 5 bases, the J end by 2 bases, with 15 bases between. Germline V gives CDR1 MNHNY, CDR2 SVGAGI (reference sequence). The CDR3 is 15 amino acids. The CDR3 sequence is CASSRVIRGQETQYF. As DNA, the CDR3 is TGTGCCAGCAGTCGAGTAATCAGGGGACAAGAGACCCAGTACTTC.

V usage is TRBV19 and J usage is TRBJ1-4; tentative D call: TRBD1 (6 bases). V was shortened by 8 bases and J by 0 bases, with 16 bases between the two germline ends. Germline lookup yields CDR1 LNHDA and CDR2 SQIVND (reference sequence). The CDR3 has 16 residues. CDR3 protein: CASGAGTSATNEKLFF. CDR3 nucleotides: TGTGCCAGTGGGGCAGGGACATCAGCAACTAATGAAAAACTGTTTTTT.

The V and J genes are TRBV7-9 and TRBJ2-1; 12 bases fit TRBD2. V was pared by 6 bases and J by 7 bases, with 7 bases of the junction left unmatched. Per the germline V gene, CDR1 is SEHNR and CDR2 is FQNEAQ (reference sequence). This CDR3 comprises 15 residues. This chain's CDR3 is CASSFLAGGINEQFF. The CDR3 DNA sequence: TGTGCCAGCAGTTTTCTAGCGGGGGGGATTAATGAGCAGTTCTTC.

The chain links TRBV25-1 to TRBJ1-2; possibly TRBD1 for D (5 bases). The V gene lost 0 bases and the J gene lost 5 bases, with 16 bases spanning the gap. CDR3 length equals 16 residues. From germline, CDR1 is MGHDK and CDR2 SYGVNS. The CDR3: CASSEYHPQGQYGYTF. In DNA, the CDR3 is TGTGCCAGCAGTGAATACCACCCCCAGGGCCAATATGGCTACACCTTC.

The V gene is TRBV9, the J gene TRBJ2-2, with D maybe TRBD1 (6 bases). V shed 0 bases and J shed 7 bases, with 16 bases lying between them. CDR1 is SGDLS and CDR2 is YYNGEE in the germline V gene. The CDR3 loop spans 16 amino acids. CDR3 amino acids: CASSVGAGAAGGELFF. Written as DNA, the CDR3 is TGTGCCAGCAGCGTAGGTGCAGGGGCCGCCGGCGGGGAGCTGTTTTTT.

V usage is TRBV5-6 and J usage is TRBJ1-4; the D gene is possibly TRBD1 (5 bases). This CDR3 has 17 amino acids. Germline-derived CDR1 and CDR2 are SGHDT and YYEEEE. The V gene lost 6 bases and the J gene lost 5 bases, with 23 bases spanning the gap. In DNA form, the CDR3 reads TGTGCCAGCAACAGCATGGGGGGAGGCGGACCCAATGAAAAACTGTTTTTT. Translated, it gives CASNSMGGGGPNEKLFF.